The rows below give T cell receptor beta chains drawn from one sample of a study of shared clonotypes between healthy human individuals. Some clones are missing from TCRdb's copy, which holds only in-frame ones; the method was immunoSEQ multiplex PCR. Counted here are about 820,000 clones, around 92% occurring once; the ten biggest clones make up less than 25%. The sequenced material came from naive CD8+ T cells sorted from blood. The receptors shown here come from a young man in good health. Both conserved end residues are part of each CDR3.

j_gene: TRBJ2-3; v_gene: TRBV6-1; CDR3aa: CASLGRKWADTQYF
j_gene: TRBJ2-7; v_gene: TRBV7-9; CDR3aa: CASSPGIRPYEQYF
j_gene: TRBJ2-1; v_gene: TRBV27; CDR3aa: CASSQLSYNEQFF
j_gene: TRBJ2-5; v_gene: TRBV30; CDR3aa: CAWSPTTGGETQYF
j_gene: TRBJ2-1; v_gene: TRBV7-9; CDR3aa: CASSWGQGIGNEQFF
j_gene: TRBJ2-1; v_gene: TRBV7-9; CDR3aa: CASSLAVRGPEQFF
j_gene: TRBJ2-7; v_gene: TRBV6-1; CDR3aa: CASSEEFTGKQYF
j_gene: TRBJ2-2; v_gene: TRBV14; CDR3aa: CASSHIQGARSGELFF
j_gene: TRBJ2-1; v_gene: TRBV5-1; CDR3aa: CASSPALVGSYNEQFF
j_gene: TRBJ2-3; v_gene: TRBV7-9; CDR3aa: CASSPRDPRGADTQYF
j_gene: TRBJ2-1; v_gene: TRBV14; CDR3aa: CASSGGISFYNEQFF
j_gene: TRBJ2-6; v_gene: TRBV11-2; CDR3aa: CASSAYRGQSSGANVLTF
j_gene: TRBJ2-3; v_gene: TRBV30; CDR3aa: CAWSPGQGADTQYF
j_gene: TRBJ2-7; v_gene: TRBV7-9; CDR3aa: CASSFSAEQYF
j_gene: TRBJ2-7; v_gene: TRBV6-6; CDR3aa: CASSYMSSGSHEQYF
j_gene: TRBJ2-7; v_gene: TRBV7-9; CDR3aa: CASSIGTSSYEQYF
j_gene: TRBJ2-1; v_gene: TRBV27; CDR3aa: CASSTGWTSGTRGNEQFF
j_gene: TRBJ2-7; v_gene: TRBV28; CDR3aa: CASSSRPILGFEQYF
j_gene: TRBJ2-2; v_gene: TRBV5-1; CDR3aa: CASVYSPLTMGELFF
j_gene: TRBJ2-7; v_gene: TRBV30; CDR3aa: CAWRLAGVGEQYF
j_gene: TRBJ2-2; v_gene: TRBV7-2; CDR3aa: CASRRENTGELFF
j_gene: TRBJ2-1; v_gene: TRBV7-2; CDR3aa: CASSPWTLSGHNEQFF
j_gene: TRBJ1-1; v_gene: TRBV27; CDR3aa: CASGRFQSRVTEAFF
j_gene: TRBJ2-3; v_gene: TRBV9; CDR3aa: CASAGGTGPTDTQYF
j_gene: TRBJ2-5; v_gene: TRBV5-6; CDR3aa: CASSLAAGGETQYF
j_gene: TRBJ2-1; v_gene: TRBV7-9; CDR3aa: CASSGGYNEQFF
j_gene: TRBJ2-7; v_gene: TRBV9; CDR3aa: CASSGAGGDDEQYF
j_gene: TRBJ2-7; v_gene: TRBV11-2; CDR3aa: CASSTRLAGGLLGEQYF
j_gene: TRBJ2-3; v_gene: TRBV7-9; CDR3aa: CASSLYGTGSTDTQYF
j_gene: TRBJ2-7; v_gene: TRBV18; CDR3aa: CASSRRDYYREQYF
j_gene: TRBJ2-1; v_gene: TRBV11-3; CDR3aa: CASSLGLAGEDEQFF
j_gene: TRBJ1-2; v_gene: TRBV28; CDR3aa: CASSLVRGGFWGYTF
j_gene: TRBJ2-5; v_gene: TRBV11-2; CDR3aa: CASSLELAGAETQYF
j_gene: TRBJ2-1; v_gene: TRBV11-3; CDR3aa: CASSTRENYNEQFF
j_gene: TRBJ2-1; v_gene: TRBV7-2; CDR3aa: CASSPLNDEQFF
j_gene: TRBJ2-3; v_gene: TRBV9; CDR3aa: CASSTGDRGSPSTDTQYF
j_gene: TRBJ2-2; v_gene: TRBV29-1; CDR3aa: CSVLGAGGELFF
j_gene: TRBJ2-7; v_gene: TRBV7-9; CDR3aa: CASSHRQASYEQYF
j_gene: TRBJ2-3; v_gene: TRBV15; CDR3aa: CATKAGFLNTDTQYF
j_gene: TRBJ2-1; v_gene: TRBV29-1; CDR3aa: CSVEGLLTYNEQFF
j_gene: TRBJ2-2; v_gene: TRBV11-2; CDR3aa: CASSEIGRQGTGELFF